This TCR beta chain is drawn from a study of T cells in women clearing cervical HPV infection. At the level of the study: Only a few women had HLA typing results available. Whole-study results and caveats: Repertoire richness, not evenness, was significantly elevated in CIN3+ cases versus controls.

V shed 5 bases, J shed 7 bases, and the junction held 8 bases outside the gene matches. The CDR3 runs 14 residues. Germline V CDR1 and CDR2: LNHDA, SQIVND (reference sequence). On this clone itself: What it binds is unknown. The observed sequence ends 3 residues before the CDR3 terminus, with the missing tail filled in from the germline J gene.

TCR beta CDR3 amplified by multiplex PCR from about 1200 ng genomic DNA. Clones were read by immunoSEQ multiplex PCR, and TCRdb kept only the in-frame ones, dropping some. This sample's clone table lists 25,000 to 35,000 clones. This TCR came from a woman aged 18-70 years with a cervical HPV16 infection that either progressed to CIN3+ or cleared (not recorded which). Sequenced: blood buffy coat. V is TRBV19 and J is TRBJ1-2; TRBD1 aligns across 9 bases. CDR3 sequence reads: CASSSQGAESGYTF. The CDR3 DNA, read in part, is TGTGCCAGTAGTTCACAGGGGGCGGAGAGTGGC.